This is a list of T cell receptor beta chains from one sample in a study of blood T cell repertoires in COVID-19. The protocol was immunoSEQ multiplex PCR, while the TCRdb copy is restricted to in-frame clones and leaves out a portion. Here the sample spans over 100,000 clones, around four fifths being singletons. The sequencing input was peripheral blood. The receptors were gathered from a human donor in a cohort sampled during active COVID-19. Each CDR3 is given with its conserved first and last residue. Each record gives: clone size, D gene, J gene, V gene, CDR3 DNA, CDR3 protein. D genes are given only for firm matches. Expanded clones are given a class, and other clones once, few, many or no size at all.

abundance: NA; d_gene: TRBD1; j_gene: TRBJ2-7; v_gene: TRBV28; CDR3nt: TGTGCCAGCAGTCCGACAGGGCACGAGCAGTACTTC; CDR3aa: CASSPTGHEQYF
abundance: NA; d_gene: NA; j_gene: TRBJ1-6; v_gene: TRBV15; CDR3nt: TGTGCCACCAGCAGAGTGCGGGGGTATAATTCACCCCTCCACTTT; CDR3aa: CATSRVRGYNSPLHF
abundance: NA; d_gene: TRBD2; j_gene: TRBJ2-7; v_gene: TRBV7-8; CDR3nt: TGTGCCAGCAGCTCGCGAGCGGGGGGAGGGACTTACGAGCAGTACTTC; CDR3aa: CASSSRAGGGTYEQYF
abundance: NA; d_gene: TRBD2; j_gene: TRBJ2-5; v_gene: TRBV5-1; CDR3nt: TGCGCCAGCAGCTTGGTTAGCGGGGGGCAAGAGACCCAGTACTTC; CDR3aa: CASSLVSGGQETQYF
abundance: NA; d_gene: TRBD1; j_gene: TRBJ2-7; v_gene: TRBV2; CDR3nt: TGTGCCAGCCTTGGGATTTTGGGACAGAAGAGCTACGAGCAGTACTTC; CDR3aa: CASLGILGQKSYEQYF
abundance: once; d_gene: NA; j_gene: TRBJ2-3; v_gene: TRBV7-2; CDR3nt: TGTGCCAGCAGCCCGCTCAGAACAGATACGCAGTATTTT; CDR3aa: CASSPLRTDTQYF
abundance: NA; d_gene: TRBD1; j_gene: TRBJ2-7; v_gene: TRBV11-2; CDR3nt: TGTGCCAGCAGCTTTGGGACAGGGGTTGCCGAGCAGTACTTC; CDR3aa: CASSFGTGVAEQYF
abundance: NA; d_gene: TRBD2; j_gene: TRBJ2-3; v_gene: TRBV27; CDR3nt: TGTGCCAGCAGTTTACAACTAGCGAGCACAGATACGCAGTATTTT; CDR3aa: CASSLQLASTDTQYF
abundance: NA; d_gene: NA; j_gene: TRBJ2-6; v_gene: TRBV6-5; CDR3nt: TGTGCCAGCACCTCCCCCGGGGCCAACGTCCTGACTTTC; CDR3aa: CASTSPGANVLTF
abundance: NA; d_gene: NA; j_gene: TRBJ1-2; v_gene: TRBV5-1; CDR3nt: TGCGCCAGCAGCCTGGGCGATTTTAACTATGGCTACACCTTC; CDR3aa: CASSLGDFNYGYTF
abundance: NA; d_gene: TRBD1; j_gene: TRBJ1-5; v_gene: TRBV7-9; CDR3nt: TGTGCCAGCAGCTTAACAGGGGGCGGTCAGCCCCAGCATTTT; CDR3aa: CASSLTGGGQPQHF
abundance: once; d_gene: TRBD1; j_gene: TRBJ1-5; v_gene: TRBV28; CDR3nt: TGTGCCAGCAGCCCCCAGGGGGCGCGGAATCAGCCCCAGCATTTT; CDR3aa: CASSPQGARNQPQHF
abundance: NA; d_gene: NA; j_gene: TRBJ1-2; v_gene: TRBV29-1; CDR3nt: TGCAGCGCCGTACCGGGAAGTAATGGCTACACCTTC; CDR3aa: CSAVPGSNGYTF
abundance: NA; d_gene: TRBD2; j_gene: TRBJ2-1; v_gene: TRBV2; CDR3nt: TGTGCCAGCAGTGAAAGGACTAGCTCCTACAATGAGCAGTTCTTC; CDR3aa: CASSERTSSYNEQFF
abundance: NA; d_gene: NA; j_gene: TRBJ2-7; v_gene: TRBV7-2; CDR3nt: TGTGCCAGCAGCTTCGCGGGGTACGAGCAGTACTTC; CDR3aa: CASSFAGYEQYF
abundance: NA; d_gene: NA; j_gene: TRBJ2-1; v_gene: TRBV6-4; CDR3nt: TGTGCCAGCAGTGGGCAGCAGGGTCCCTACAATGAGCAGTTCTTC; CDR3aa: CASSGQQGPYNEQFF
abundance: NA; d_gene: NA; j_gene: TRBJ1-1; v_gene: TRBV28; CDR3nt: TGTGCCAGCAGCCCACTATTTCACACTGAAGCTTTCTTT; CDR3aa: CASSPLFHTEAFF
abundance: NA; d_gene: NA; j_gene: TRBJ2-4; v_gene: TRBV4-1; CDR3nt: TGCGCCAGCAGCCAAGGGCGTGCGGCGGGGAGCAAAAACATTCAGTACTTC; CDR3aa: CASSQGRAAGSKNIQYF
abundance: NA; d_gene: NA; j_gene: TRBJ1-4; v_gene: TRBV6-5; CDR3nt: TGTGCCAGCAGAGGGGACACCAACAATGAAAAACTGTTTTTT; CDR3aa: CASRGDTNNEKLFF
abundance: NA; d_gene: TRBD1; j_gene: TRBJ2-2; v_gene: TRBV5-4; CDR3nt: TGTGCCAGCAGCTTTAAGACAGGGAATCGCCGGGTGAACACCGGGGAGCTGTTTTTT; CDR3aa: CASSFKTGNRRVNTGELFF
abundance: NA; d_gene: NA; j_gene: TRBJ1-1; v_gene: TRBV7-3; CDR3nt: TGTGCCAGCAGCTTAACTCAGGGGAACACTGAAGCTTTCTTT; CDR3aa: CASSLTQGNTEAFF
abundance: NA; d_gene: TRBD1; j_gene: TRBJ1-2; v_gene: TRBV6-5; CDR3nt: TGTGCCAGCAGCGCCCAGGGGACAGGGGTGCATGGCTACACCTTC; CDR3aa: CASSAQGTGVHGYTF
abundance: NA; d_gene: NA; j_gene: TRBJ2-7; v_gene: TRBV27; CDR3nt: TGTGCCAGCAGTCCCTATAAGCGCTACGAGCAGTACTTC; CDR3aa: CASSPYKRYEQYF
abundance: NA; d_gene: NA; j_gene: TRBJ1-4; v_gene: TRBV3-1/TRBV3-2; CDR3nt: TGTGCCAGCAGCCAAGTCTGGGGGGGGCGGGCTAATGAAAAACTGTTTTTT; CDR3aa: CASSQVWGGRANEKLFF
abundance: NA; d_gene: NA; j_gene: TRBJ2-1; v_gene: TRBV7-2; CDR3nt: TGTGCCAGCAGCCCGCAGCGCAATGAGCAGTTCTTC; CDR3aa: CASSPQRNEQFF
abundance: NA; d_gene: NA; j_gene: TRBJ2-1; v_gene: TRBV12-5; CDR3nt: TGTGCTAGTGGTTCCCGCATAACAGCCTCTGAGCAGTTCTTC; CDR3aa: CASGSRITASEQFF
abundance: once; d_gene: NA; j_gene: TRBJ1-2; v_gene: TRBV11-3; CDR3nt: TGTGCCAGCAGCTTGGGGGGGCCGACTCAGGTTGGCTACACCTTC; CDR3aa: CASSLGGPTQVGYTF
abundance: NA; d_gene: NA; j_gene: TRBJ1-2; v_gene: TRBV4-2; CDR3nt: TGTGCCAGCAGCCCTGTGCAGAAATATGGCTACACCTTC; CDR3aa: CASSPVQKYGYTF
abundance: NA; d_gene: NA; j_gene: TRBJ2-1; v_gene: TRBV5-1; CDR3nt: TGCGCCAGCAGACACCAGACTAGTATCCGCTACAATGAGCAGTTCTTC; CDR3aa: CASRHQTSIRYNEQFF
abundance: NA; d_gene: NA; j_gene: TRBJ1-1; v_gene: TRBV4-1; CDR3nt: TGCGCCAGCAGCCAAGGGAAGGGGGTAGTCACTGAAGCTTTCTTT; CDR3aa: CASSQGKGVVTEAFF
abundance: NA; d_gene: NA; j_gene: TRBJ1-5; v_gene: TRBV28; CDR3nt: TGTGCCAGCAGTTTGCGAGATTTGGAGGCTAGCAATCAGCCCCAGCATTTT; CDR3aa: CASSLRDLEASNQPQHF
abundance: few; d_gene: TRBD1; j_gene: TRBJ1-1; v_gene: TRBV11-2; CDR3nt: TGTGCCAGCAGCCCCCGACAGGGGAGATTGAACACTGAAGCTTTCTTT; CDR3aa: CASSPRQGRLNTEAFF
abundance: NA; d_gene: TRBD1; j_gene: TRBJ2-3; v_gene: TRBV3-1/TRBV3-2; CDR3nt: TGTGCCAGCAGCCGATACAGGGGCGCGGCAGATACGCAGTATTTT; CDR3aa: CASSRYRGAADTQYF
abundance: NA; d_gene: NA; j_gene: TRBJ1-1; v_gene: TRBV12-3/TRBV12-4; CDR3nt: TGTGCCAGCAGTTTCCGGCAGGGCCGTGAAGCTTTCTTT; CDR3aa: CASSFRQGREAFF
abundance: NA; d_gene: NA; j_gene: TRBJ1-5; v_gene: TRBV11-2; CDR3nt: TGTGCCAGCAGCTTAGCGGCAGGTAGCAATCAGCCCCAGCATTTT; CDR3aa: CASSLAAGSNQPQHF
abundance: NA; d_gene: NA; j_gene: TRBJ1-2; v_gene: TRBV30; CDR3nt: TGTGCCTGGAGTGGTACAAGAAACTATGGCTACACCTTC; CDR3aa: CAWSGTRNYGYTF
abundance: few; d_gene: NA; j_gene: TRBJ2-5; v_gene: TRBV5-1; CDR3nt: TGCGCCAGCAGCTTGGGTGCAGGGCAAGAGACCCAGTACTTC; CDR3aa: CASSLGAGQETQYF
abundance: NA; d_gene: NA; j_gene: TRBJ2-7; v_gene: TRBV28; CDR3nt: TGTGCCAGCACCCCTTTCTCCCGCCGGGACACCACCTACGAGCAGTACTTC; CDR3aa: CASTPFSRRDTTYEQYF
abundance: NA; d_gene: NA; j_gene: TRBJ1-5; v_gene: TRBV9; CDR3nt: TGTGCCAGCAGCGTAGCCGCGGGACAGCCCCAGCATTTT; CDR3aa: CASSVAAGQPQHF
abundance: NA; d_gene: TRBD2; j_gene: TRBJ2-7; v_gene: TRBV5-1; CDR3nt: TGCGCCAGCAGCTTGGCCCTCCGGGGGGCCTACGAGCAGTACTTC; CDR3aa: CASSLALRGAYEQYF
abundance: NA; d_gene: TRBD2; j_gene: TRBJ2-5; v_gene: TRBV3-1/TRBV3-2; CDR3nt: TGTGCCAGCAGCCCCATCCGGGGGGGAGAGGAGACCCAGTACTTC; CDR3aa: CASSPIRGGEETQYF
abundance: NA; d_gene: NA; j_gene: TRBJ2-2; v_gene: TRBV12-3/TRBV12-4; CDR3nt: TGTGCCAGCAGTTTCGGGTCAGCCGGGGAGCTGTTTTTT; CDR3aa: CASSFGSAGELFF
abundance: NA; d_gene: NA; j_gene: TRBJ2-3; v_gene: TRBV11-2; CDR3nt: TGTGCCAGCAGCTTAGAAAGATCACGGAGGAGGATCACAGATACGCAGTATTTT; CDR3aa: CASSLERSRRRITDTQYF
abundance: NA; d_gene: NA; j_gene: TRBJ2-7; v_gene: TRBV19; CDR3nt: TGTGCCAGTAGTATGTGGCGGGGGCCCTCCTACGAGCAGTACTTC; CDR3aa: CASSMWRGPSYEQYF
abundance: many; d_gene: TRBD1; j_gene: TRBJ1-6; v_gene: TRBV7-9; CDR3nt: TGTGCCAGCAGCGCCGGGGCCGGGACAGGGGTATCACCCCTCCACTTT; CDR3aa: CASSAGAGTGVSPLHF
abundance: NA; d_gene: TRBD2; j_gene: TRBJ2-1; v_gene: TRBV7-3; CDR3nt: TGTGCCAGCAGCCTCCTCGGAGCGGGGGCGGCGGCTGAGCAGTTCTTC; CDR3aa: CASSLLGAGAAAEQFF
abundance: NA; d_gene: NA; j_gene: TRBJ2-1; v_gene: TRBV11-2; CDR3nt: TGTGCCAGCAGCGTAACAGGAAATGCTAATGAGCAGTTCTTC; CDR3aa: CASSVTGNANEQFF
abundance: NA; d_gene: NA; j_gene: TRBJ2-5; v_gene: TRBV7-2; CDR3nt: TGTGCCAGCAGCTTATACAGGGTAAAGCAAGAGACCCAGTACTTC; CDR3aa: CASSLYRVKQETQYF
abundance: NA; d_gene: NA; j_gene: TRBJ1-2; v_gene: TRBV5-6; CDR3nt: TGTGCCAGCAGCCCCTTTTCCTATGGCTACACCTTC; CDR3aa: CASSPFSYGYTF
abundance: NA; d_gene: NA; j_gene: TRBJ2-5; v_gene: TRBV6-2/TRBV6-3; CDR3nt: TGTGCCAGCAGTTACCCCCAGGAGACCCAGTACTTC; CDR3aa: CASSYPQETQYF
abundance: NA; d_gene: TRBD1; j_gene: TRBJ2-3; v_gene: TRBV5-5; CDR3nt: TGTGCCAGCAGCTCCAGGGGGGATACGCAGTATTTT; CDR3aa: CASSSRGDTQYF
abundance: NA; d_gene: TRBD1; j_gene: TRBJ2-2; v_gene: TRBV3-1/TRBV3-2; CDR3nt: TGTGCCAGCAGCCGCAGAGGGACAGGGGACACCGGGGAGCTGTTTTTT; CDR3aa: CASSRRGTGDTGELFF
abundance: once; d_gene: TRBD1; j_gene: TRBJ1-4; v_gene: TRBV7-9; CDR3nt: TGTGCCAGCAACAGGGGTAATGAAAAACTGTTTTTT; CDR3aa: CASNRGNEKLFF
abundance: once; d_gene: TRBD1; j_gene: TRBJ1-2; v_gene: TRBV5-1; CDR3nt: TGCGCCAGAACGGACAGGTCCTGTGGCTACACCTTC; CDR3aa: CARTDRSCGYTF